The next 5 T cell receptor beta chains were all read from a single sample in a study of cytomegalovirus exposure and HLA in healthy donors. PCR amplification relied on 60 Vbeta primers (plus 13 Jbeta primers). The data were produced by immunoSEQ multiplex PCR, yet TCRdb's version contains in-frame clones alone and is incomplete. The data show 120,000 or so clones, over 75% seen once. Sequencing was done on a sample of PBMCs. These receptors were taken from a man younger than 40 in good health and CMV-seronegative.

The rearrangement joins TRBV7-9 to TRBJ2-3, with D possibly being TRBD1 (6 bases). The V and J ends lost 4 bases and 7 bases respectively, with 12 bases between them. Germline V gives CDR1 SEHNR, CDR2 FQNEAQ (reference sequence). This CDR3 contains 13 residues. In DNA form, the CDR3 reads TGTGCCAGCAGCTCCAAAACAGGGCATACGCAGTATTTT. Translation gives CASSSKTGHTQYF.

The chain employs TRBV25-1 and TRBJ2-1, with 7 bases that match TRBD1. The CDR3 totals 16 residues. CDR1 and CDR2 from the germline V gene are MGHDK and SYGVNS. With V trimmed by 1 base and J by 2 bases, 5 bases remained unmatched. CDR3 region: CASSESRGRPYNEQFF. CDR3 coding DNA: TGTGCCAGCAGTGAATCGAGGGGGCGCCCCTACAATGAGCAGTTCTTC.

This chain connects TRBV6-1 to TRBJ1-3; no firm D call. Trimming took off 3 bases at V and 0 bases at J, with 9 bases between the two ends. Germline V gives CDR1 MNHNS, CDR2 SASEGT. This CDR3 spans 15 amino acids. CDR3 loop: CASSELEYSGNTIYF. The CDR3 DNA reads TGTGCCAGCAGTGAGTTGGAGTACTCTGGAAACACCATATATTTT.

This CDR3 is CASSPPFRQGTYGYTF. CDR3 sequence (DNA): TGTGCCAGCAGCCCCCCCTTTAGGCAGGGGACCTATGGCTACACCTTC. This rearrangement joins TRBV7-9 to TRBJ1-2, with TRBD1 as a possible D gene (6 bases). This CDR3 is built from 16 residues. Deletions cut 5 bases from V and 4 bases from J, with 20 bases between. Per the germline V gene, CDR1 is SEHNR and CDR2 is FQNEAQ (reference sequence).

The V gene is TRBV14, the J gene TRBJ2-5; TRBD2 aligns across 10 bases. Trimming at V came to 2 bases and at J to 5 bases, leaving 8 bases not matched to a gene. The CDR3 spans 16 residues. Germline V lookup: CDR1 SGHDN, CDR2 FVKESK. The CDR3 spells CASSQLTAGGPETQYF. The DNA for the CDR3 is TGTGCCAGCAGCCAACTTACAGCGGGGGGGCCGGAGACCCAGTACTTC.